This T cell receptor beta chain was sequenced in a study of blood T cell repertoires in COVID-19. Clones were read by immunoSEQ multiplex PCR, and TCRdb kept only the in-frame ones, dropping some. The sample has about 500,000 clones, about 88% seen once. Trimming removed 1 base from V and 4 bases from J, with 13 bases in between. This CDR3 spans 15 amino acids. The V gene's germline CDR1 is LGHDT and CDR2 YNNKEL (reference sequence). Sequencing input: peripheral blood. This TCR came from a man between 18 and 29 years old with COVID-19, enrolled during active disease. This rearrangement joins TRBV3-1 (or the pseudogene TRBV3-2) to TRBJ2-5, with D hard to call. CDR3 amino acids: CASSQGMGRGETQYF. In DNA form, the CDR3 reads TGTGCCAGCAGCCAAGGGATGGGTCGAGGAGAGACCCAGTACTTC.